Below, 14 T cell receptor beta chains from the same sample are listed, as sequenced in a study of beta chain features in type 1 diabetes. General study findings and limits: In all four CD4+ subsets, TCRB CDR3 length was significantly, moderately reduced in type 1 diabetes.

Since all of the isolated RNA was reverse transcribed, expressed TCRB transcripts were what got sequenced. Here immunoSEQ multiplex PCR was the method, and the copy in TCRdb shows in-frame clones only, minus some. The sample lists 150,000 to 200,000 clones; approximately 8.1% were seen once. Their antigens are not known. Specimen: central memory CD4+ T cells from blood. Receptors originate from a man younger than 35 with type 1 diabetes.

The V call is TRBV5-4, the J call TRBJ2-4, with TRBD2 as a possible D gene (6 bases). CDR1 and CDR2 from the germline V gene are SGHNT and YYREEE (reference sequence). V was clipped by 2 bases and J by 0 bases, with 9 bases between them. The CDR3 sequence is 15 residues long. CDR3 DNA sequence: TGTGCCAGCAGCTTCGGGGGTTTAGCCAAAAACATTCAGTACTTC. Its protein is CASSFGGLAKNIQYF.

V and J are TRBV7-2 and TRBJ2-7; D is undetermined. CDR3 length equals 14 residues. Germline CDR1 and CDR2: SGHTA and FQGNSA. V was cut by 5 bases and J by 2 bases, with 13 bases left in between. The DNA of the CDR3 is TGTGCCAGCAGCCCAAGCCCGGGTCCCTACGAGCAGTACTTC. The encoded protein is CASSPSPGPYEQYF.

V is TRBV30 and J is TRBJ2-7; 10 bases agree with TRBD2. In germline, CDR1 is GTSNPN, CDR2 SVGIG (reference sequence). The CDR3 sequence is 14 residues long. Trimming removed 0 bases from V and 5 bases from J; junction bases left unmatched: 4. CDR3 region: CAWSVPGLANEQYF. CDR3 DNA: TGTGCCTGGAGTGTACCGGGACTAGCGAACGAGCAGTACTTC. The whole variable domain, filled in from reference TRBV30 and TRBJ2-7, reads SQTIHQWPATLVQPVGSPLSLECTVEGTSNPNLYWYRQAAGRGLQLLFYSVGIGQISSEVPQNLSASRPQDRQFILSSKKLLLSDSGFYLCAWSVPGLANEQYFGPGTRLTVT.

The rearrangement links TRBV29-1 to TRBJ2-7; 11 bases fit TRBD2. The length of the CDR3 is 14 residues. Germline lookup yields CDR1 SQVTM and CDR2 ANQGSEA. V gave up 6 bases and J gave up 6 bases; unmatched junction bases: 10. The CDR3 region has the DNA TGCAGCGTCCAAACTAGCGGGAGTGTGCGCGAGCAGTACTTC. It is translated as CSVQTSGSVREQYF.

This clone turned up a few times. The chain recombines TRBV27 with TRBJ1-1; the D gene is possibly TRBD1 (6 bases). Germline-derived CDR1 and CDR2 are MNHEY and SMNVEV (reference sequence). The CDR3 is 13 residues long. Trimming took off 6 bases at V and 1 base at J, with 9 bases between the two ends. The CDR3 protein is CASRGGGNTEAFF. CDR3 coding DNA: TGTGCCAGCAGAGGGGGTGGGAACACTGAAGCTTTCTTT.

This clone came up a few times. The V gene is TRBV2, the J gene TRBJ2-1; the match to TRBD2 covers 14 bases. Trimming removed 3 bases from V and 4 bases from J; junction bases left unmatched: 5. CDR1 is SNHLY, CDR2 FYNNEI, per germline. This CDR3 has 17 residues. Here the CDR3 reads CASSEGLAGARYNEQFF. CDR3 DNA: TGTGCCAGCAGTGAGGGACTAGCGGGAGCCAGATACAATGAGCAGTTCTTC.

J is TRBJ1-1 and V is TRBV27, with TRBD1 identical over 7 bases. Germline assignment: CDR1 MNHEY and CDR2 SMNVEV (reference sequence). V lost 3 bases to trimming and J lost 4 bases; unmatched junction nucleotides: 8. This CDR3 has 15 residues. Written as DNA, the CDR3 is TGTGCCAGCAGTTTCAAGGGGGCAGGGACCACTGAAGCTTTCTTT. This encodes CASSFKGAGTTEAFF.

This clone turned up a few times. The CDR3 here is CASRPTGSGYGYTF. The CDR3 DNA reads TGTGCCAGCAGACCGACAGGGTCGGGCTATGGCTACACCTTC. The V and J genes are TRBV27 and TRBJ1-2; 7 positions agree with TRBD1. The CDR3 has 14 residues. Germline CDR1 reads MNHEY; CDR2 reads SMNVEV (reference sequence). V dropped 6 bases and J dropped 4; count of bases not matched to a gene: 8.

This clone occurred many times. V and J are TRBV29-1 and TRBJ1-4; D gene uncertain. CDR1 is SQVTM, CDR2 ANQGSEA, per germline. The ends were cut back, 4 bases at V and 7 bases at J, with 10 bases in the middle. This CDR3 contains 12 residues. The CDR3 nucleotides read TGCAGCGTTGGACAAGATGGTGAAAAACTGTTTTTT. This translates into CSVGQDGEKLFF.

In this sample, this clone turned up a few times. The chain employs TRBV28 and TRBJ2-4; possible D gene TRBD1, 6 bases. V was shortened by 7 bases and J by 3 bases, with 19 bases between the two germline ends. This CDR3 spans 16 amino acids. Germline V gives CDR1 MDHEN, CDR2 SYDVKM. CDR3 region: CASNPLRGKSKNIQYF. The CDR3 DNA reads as TGTGCCAGCAACCCCTTGAGGGGGAAGAGCAAAAACATTCAGTACTTC. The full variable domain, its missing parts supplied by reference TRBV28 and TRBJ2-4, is DVKVTQSSRYLVKRTGEKVFLECVQDMDHENMFWYRQDPGLGLRLIYFSYDVKMKEKGDIPEGYSVSREKKERFSLILESASTNQTSMYLCASNPLRGKSKNIQYFGAGTRLSVL.

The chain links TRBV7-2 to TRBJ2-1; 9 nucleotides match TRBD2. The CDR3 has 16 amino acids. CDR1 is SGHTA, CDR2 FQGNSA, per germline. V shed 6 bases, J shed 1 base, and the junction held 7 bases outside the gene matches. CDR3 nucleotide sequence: TGTGCCAGCAGAGGGAATCTAGCGGGGTCCTACAATGAGCAGTTCTTC. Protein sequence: CASRGNLAGSYNEQFF.

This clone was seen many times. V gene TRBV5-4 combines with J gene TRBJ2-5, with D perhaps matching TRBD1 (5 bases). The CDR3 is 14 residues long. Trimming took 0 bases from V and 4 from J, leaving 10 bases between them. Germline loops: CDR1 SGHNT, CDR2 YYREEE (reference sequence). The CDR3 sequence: CASSLAQGRETQYF. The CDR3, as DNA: TGTGCCAGCAGCTTGGCTCAGGGAAGAGAGACCCAGTACTTC.

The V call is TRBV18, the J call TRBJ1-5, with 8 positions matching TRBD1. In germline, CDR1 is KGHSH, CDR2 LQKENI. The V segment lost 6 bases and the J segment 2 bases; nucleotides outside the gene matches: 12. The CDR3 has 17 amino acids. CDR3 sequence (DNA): TGTGCCAGCTCGACACAGGGGGGGGGACTGGGCAATCAGCCCCAGCATTTT. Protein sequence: CASSTQGGGLGNQPQHF.

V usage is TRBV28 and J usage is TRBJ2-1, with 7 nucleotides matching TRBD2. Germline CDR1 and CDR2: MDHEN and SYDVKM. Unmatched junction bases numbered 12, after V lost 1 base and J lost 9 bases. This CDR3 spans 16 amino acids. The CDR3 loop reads CASSLFPAGISVEQFF. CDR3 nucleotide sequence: TGTGCCAGCAGTTTATTCCCAGCGGGAATTTCTGTTGAGCAGTTCTTC.